This entry lists 32 T cell receptor beta chains sequenced from one sample in a study of CD4+ T cells in melanoma. Some clones are missing from TCRdb's copy, which holds only in-frame ones; the method was immunoSEQ multiplex PCR. The table has roughly 54,000 clones, roughly nine tenths seen once. Sequenced: peripheral blood. All receptors come from a human donor with melanoma.

The CDR3 DNA sequence: TGTGCCAGCAGTATAGGGCCCATGGCGTCCAATGAGCAGTTCTTC. It is translated as CASSIGPMASNEQFF. The chain carries TRBV9 and TRBJ2-1, with no clear D. V was shortened by 5 bases and J by 6 bases, with 18 bases between the two germline ends. CDR3 length equals 15 residues. Germline V gene sequence: CDR1 SGDLS, CDR2 YYNGEE. Combining the CDR3 with reference TRBV9 and TRBJ2-1 gives the whole variable domain DSGVTQTPKHLITATGQRVTLRCSPRSGDLSVYWYQQSLDQGLQFLIQYYNGEERAKGNILERFSAQQFPDLHSELNLSSLELGDSALYFCASSIGPMASNEQFFGPGTRLTVL.

The genes are TRBV7-9 and TRBJ1-1, with D hard to call. The V end lost 2 bases, the J end lost 1 base, and 5 bases lay between the germline ends. This CDR3 contains 13 residues. Looked up from germline, CDR1 is SEHNR and CDR2 is FQNEAQ (reference sequence). The CDR3 DNA follows: TGTGCCAGCAGCTTACTGGGGAACACTGAAGCTTTCTTT. Protein product: CASSLLGNTEAFF.

Written as DNA, the CDR3 is TGTGCCAGCAGCTCCCCCGGGACAGGGCGCACCGGGGAGCTGTTTTTT. As protein: CASSSPGTGRTGELFF. V usage is TRBV13 and J usage is TRBJ2-2, with 9 bases aligning to TRBD1. CDR3 length: 16 residues. The ends lost 4 bases at V and 4 bases at J; junction bases unmatched: 7. The germline gives CDR1 PRHDT, CDR2 FYEKMQ (reference sequence).

In its sample, this clone was seen a few times. The rearrangement joins TRBV6-1 to TRBJ2-7; TRBD1 might be the D (5 bases). CDR3 length: 13 amino acids. The germline V gene has CDR1 MNHNS and CDR2 SASEGT. Trimming cost V 8 bases and J 2 bases, with 13 bases left between them. The CDR3 sequence is CASDPPDTYEQYF. CDR3 sequence (DNA): TGTGCCAGCGATCCGCCGGACACCTACGAGCAGTACTTC.

Only one count was recorded for this clone. V and J are TRBV4-1 and TRBJ1-2; TRBD1 matches at 10 bases. V shed 1 base and J 4 bases; nucleotides not matched to a gene: 6. Germline V gene sequence: CDR1 MGHRA, CDR2 YSYEKL. This CDR3 has 16 amino acids. This CDR3 is CASSQADRGRPYGYTF. In DNA form, the CDR3 reads TGCGCCAGCAGCCAAGCAGACAGGGGGCGACCCTATGGCTACACCTTC.

This clone was seen just once. The chain links TRBV7-2 to TRBJ1-2; tentative D call: TRBD1 (5 bases). Germline CDR1 is SGHTA and CDR2 is FQGNSA. CDR3 length: 13 amino acids. V was clipped by 4 bases and J by 8 bases, with 14 bases between them. CDR3 residues: CASSSPERDGYTF. CDR3 DNA sequence: TGTGCCAGCAGCTCGCCGGAGCGGGACGGCTACACCTTC.

The chain has TRBV19 and TRBJ1-1; 10 bases fit TRBD1. Germline V gives CDR1 LNHDA, CDR2 SQIVND (reference sequence). This CDR3 contains 15 residues. Unmatched junction bases numbered 13, after V lost 5 bases and J lost 10 bases. The CDR3 is CASSPRGQGIGGAFF. For the CDR3, the DNA is TGTGCCAGTAGTCCCCGGGGACAGGGGATTGGCGGAGCTTTCTTT.

This chain's CDR3 is CASSPGQGRTYEQYF. The DNA for the CDR3 is TGTGCCAGCAGCCCCGGACAGGGGAGGACCTACGAGCAGTACTTC. J is TRBJ2-7 and V is TRBV6-5; 9 bases align to TRBD1. CDR3 length equals 15 residues. CDR1 and CDR2 from the germline V gene are MNHEY and SVGAGI. V was pared by 6 bases and J by 2 bases, with 8 bases of the junction left unmatched.

In its sample, this clone was seen once. J is TRBJ1-6 and V is TRBV14, with D possibly being TRBD1 (6 bases). The CDR3 runs to 15 residues. Germline V gene sequence: CDR1 SGHDN, CDR2 FVKESK. Trimming removed 4 bases at V and 6 bases at J, with 13 bases between. The CDR3 coding sequence is TGTGCCAGCAGCCGGAAGATACAGGGTAATTCACCCCTCCACTTT. Translated: CASSRKIQGNSPLHF.

The CDR3 DNA reads TGCGCCAGCAGATCGACAGTAAGTTCTTTGGGCTACACCTTC. Translation gives CASRSTVSSLGYTF. The V gene is TRBV4-1, the J gene TRBJ1-2; weak D call: TRBD1 (5 bases). The V and J ends lost 6 bases and 8 bases respectively, with 19 bases between them. The CDR3 runs 14 residues. Germline CDR1 and CDR2: MGHRA and YSYEKL.

The chain joins TRBV21-1 to TRBJ2-2; the table's TRBD1 call for D was not verified on the DNA. TRBV21-1 is listed as a pseudogene. There are 18 residues in the CDR3. The DNA for the CDR3 is TGTGCCAGCAGCAAAGGGACCGGGACAGGGTTTGATGGCGGGGAGCTGTTTTTT. Translating gives CASSKGTGTGFDGGELFF.

The V gene is TRBV10-3, the J gene TRBJ2-7; D gene unclear. Germline loops: CDR1 ENHRY, CDR2 SYGVKD. Between the trimmed V and J ends, which lost 3 bases and 2 bases, there was a span of 8 bases. The CDR3 has 13 residues. The CDR3 coding sequence is TGTGCCATCAGTGACCCCCTAACCTACGAGCAGTACTTC. The encoded protein is CAISDPLTYEQYF.

The CDR3 here is CASSLLGRGGFNEQFF. Written as DNA, the CDR3 is TGTGCCAGCAGCCTGCTCGGGCGGGGGGGCTTCAATGAGCAGTTCTTC. The rearrangement uses TRBV11-2 and TRBJ2-1, with TRBD2 identical over 9 bases. This CDR3 has 16 residues. Germline V gives CDR1 SGHAT, CDR2 FQNNGV. J was trimmed by 6 bases and V by 5 bases; bases with no gene match: 11.

This clone was recorded a few times. The rearrangement joins TRBV6-5 to TRBJ2-7; 9 positions agree with TRBD1. Germline lookup yields CDR1 MNHEY and CDR2 SVGAGI. The CDR3 spans 16 residues. V dropped 2 bases and J dropped 2; count of bases not matched to a gene: 7. The CDR3 nucleotides read TGTGCCAGCAGTTACCCGACAGGGACAGGGACCTACGAGCAGTACTTC. Translation: CASSYPTGTGTYEQYF.

The chain recombines TRBV5-3 with TRBJ2-2; D uncertain. TRBV5-3 is flagged as an ORF with uncertain function. V dropped 2 bases and J dropped 2 bases, with 13 bases sitting between them. The CDR3 runs 16 residues. The CDR3 here is CARSFVRTENTGELFF. The CDR3 DNA follows: TGTGCCAGAAGCTTCGTTCGAACAGAAAACACCGGGGAGCTGTTTTTT.

The chain has TRBV11-2 and TRBJ2-5, with D possibly being TRBD1 or TRBD2 (5 bases each). In germline, CDR1 is SGHAT, CDR2 FQNNGV. The V end lost 5 bases, the J end lost 2 bases, and 15 bases lay between the germline ends. This CDR3 is built from 15 residues. The CDR3: CASSPGRIVQETQYF. CDR3 sequence (DNA): TGTGCCAGCAGCCCGGGACGGATCGTGCAAGAGACCCAGTACTTC.

The chain couples TRBV19 to TRBJ2-5; 7 nucleotides match TRBD1. The CDR3 runs to 14 residues. CDR1 LNHDA and CDR2 SQIVND come from the germline V gene (reference sequence). V lost 8 bases, J lost 2 bases, and 8 bases stayed unmatched. In nucleotides, the CDR3 is TGTGCCAGTCGAGGTGGGGACAGTCAAGAGACCCAGTACTTC. Protein product: CASRGGDSQETQYF.

This clone was recorded only once. The chain is built from TRBV19 and TRBJ1-5, with D maybe TRBD1 (6 bases). V was clipped by 9 bases and J by 7 bases, with 19 bases between them. CDR1 LNHDA and CDR2 SQIVND come from the germline V gene (reference sequence). The CDR3 consists of 14 residues. The CDR3 is CASRPRQARQPQHF. CDR3 bases: TGTGCCAGCAGACCTCGACAGGCAAGACAGCCCCAGCATTTT.

This sequence joins TRBV27 and TRBJ2-7, with no clear D. The V gene lost 6 bases and the J gene lost 2 bases, with 11 bases spanning the gap. The CDR3 length is 13 residues. CDR1 and CDR2 from the germline V gene are MNHEY and SMNVEV (reference sequence). The CDR3 spells CASRRTVTYEQYF. CDR3 in DNA: TGTGCCAGCAGGAGGACGGTAACCTACGAGCAGTACTTC.

The gene calls are TRBV7-2 and TRBJ1-1; TRBD1 matches 12 bases. The CDR3 has 16 residues. Trimming cost V 6 bases and J 8 bases; bases outside gene matches: 13. CDR1 and CDR2 from the germline V gene are SGHTA and FQGNSA. The CDR3 loop reads CASRSGTGGRSGEAFF. CDR3 in DNA: TGTGCCAGCAGGTCCGGGACAGGGGGCCGATCGGGAGAAGCTTTCTTT. Full variable domain (outside the CDR3, taken from reference TRBV7-2 and TRBJ1-1): GAGVSQSPSNKVTEKGKDVELRCDPISGHTALYWYRQSLGQGLEFLIYFQGNSAPDKSGLPSDRFSAERTGGSVSTLTIQRTQQEDSAVYLCASRSGTGGRSGEAFFGQGTRLTVV.

The chain carries TRBV18 and TRBJ2-3, with unresolved D. Trimming shortened V by 0 bases and J by 0 bases, and 7 bases separated the two germline ends. Per germline, CDR1 KGHSH and CDR2 LQKENI. The CDR3 extends over 15 amino acids. CDR3 nucleotides: TGTGCCAGCTCACCACCGGGCATAAGCACAGATACGCAGTATTTT. This encodes CASSPPGISTDTQYF.

The chain has TRBV19 and TRBJ2-3, with no clear D. The germline V gene encodes CDR1 LNHDA and CDR2 SQIVND (reference sequence). The CDR3 has 15 residues. V was trimmed by 5 bases and J by 0 bases, leaving 12 bases between them. CDR3: CASSPRESSTDTQYF. In DNA form, the CDR3 reads TGTGCCAGTAGTCCCAGAGAATCTAGCACAGATACGCAGTATTTT.

V and J are TRBV27 and TRBJ2-3; D is possibly TRBD1 or TRBD2 (5 bases each). The CDR3 has 14 residues. Germline V gene sequence: CDR1 MNHEY, CDR2 SMNVEV (reference sequence). The ends were cut back, 5 bases at V and 3 bases at J, with 12 bases in the middle. The DNA of the CDR3 is TGTGCCAGCAGTCGGGGCCGAGAAACAGATACGCAGTATTTT. It specifies CASSRGRETDTQYF.

CDR3 DNA sequence: TGCAGCGTTGCAGGGGGCAGGGGCACAGATACGCAGTATTTT. It specifies CSVAGGRGTDTQYF. The rearrangement uses TRBV29-1 and TRBJ2-3; TRBD1 matches 8 bases. With V trimmed by 4 bases and J by 1 base, 4 bases remained unmatched. The germline CDR1 and CDR2 sequences are SQVTM and ANQGSEA. The CDR3 extends over 14 amino acids.

This clone was observed a handful of times. The genes are TRBV5-4 and TRBJ2-2, with 7 bases lining up with TRBD1. The CDR3 covers 13 residues. Germline CDR1 and CDR2: SGHNT and YYREEE (reference sequence). Trimming cost V 0 bases and J 9 bases; bases outside gene matches: 2. CDR3 coding DNA: TGTGCCAGCAGCTTGGAAGGGGGCAGGGAGCTGTTTTTT. This sequence encodes CASSLEGGRELFF.

The chain is built from TRBV7-9 and TRBJ1-1, with D unclear. V was trimmed by 5 bases and J by 5 bases, leaving 9 bases between them. Germline V gene lookup returns CDR1 SEHNR and CDR2 FQNEAQ (reference sequence). The CDR3 has 12 amino acids. This CDR3 reads CASSLGVTEAFF. DNA of the CDR3: TGTGCCAGCAGCCTTGGGGTTACTGAAGCTTTCTTT.

Comments on this clone: One junction end disagrees with the germline gene, perhaps due to a read error. The chain carries TRBV7-3 and TRBJ2-1, with D tentatively TRBD1 or TRBD2 (5 bases each). The CDR3 is 16 amino acids. Germline V CDR1 and CDR2: SGHTA, FQGTGA. The CDR3 DNA is TGTGCCAGCAGCGTAACCGGGACCCTTCCCTACAATGAGCAGTTCTTC. It translates to CASSVTGTLPYNEQFF.

This clone came up a few times. Within the sample, other DNA sequences also encode this same CDR3. The V gene is TRBV6-5, the J gene TRBJ1-5; 10 positions match TRBD1. The V gene end was trimmed by 0 bases and the J gene end by 2 bases; junction bases not matched to a gene: 1. In germline, CDR1 is MNHEY, CDR2 SVGAGI. CDR3 length equals 16 residues. The CDR3 spells CASSYSGTGGNQPQHF. The CDR3 coding sequence is TGTGCCAGCAGTTACTCGGGGACAGGGGGCAATCAGCCCCAGCATTTT.

This rearrangement joins TRBV6-1 to TRBJ2-7; 9 positions match TRBD1. CDR1 and CDR2 (germline): MNHNS, SASEGT. The ends lost 6 bases at V and 2 bases at J; junction bases unmatched: 5. The CDR3 is made up of 14 amino acids. For the CDR3, the DNA is TGTGCCAGCAGAGGGACAGGGCCTACCTACGAGCAGTACTTC. It translates to CASRGTGPTYEQYF.

The rearrangement uses TRBV19 and TRBJ1-5; possible D gene TRBD1, 5 bases. V gave up 5 bases and J gave up 0 bases, with 11 bases separating them. Looked up from germline, CDR1 is LNHDA and CDR2 is SQIVND (reference sequence). The CDR3 consists of 15 residues. CDR3 in DNA: TGTGCCAGTAGTCAGGGACTCTTTAGCAATCAGCCCCAGCATTTT. Amino acid sequence: CASSQGLFSNQPQHF.

The J gene is TRBJ2-5, the V gene TRBV19, with TRBD2 identical over 13 bases. The CDR3 is made up of 16 amino acids. Germline-derived CDR1 and CDR2 are LNHDA and SQIVND (reference sequence). Unmatched junction bases numbered 5, after V lost 5 bases and J lost 2 bases. The CDR3 loop reads CASSGGLAGPQETQYF. CDR3 sequence (DNA): TGTGCCAGTAGTGGGGGACTAGCGGGGCCACAAGAGACCCAGTACTTC.

The CDR3 region is CASSPVDRGRGTQYF. In nucleotides, the CDR3 is TGTGCCAGCAGTCCAGTGGACAGGGGGCGGGGGACCCAGTACTTC. This chain connects TRBV28 to TRBJ2-5; 11 bases are a match to TRBD1. J was trimmed by 7 bases and V by 5 bases; bases with no gene match: 9. The germline V gene encodes CDR1 MDHEN and CDR2 SYDVKM. The length of the CDR3 is 15 residues.